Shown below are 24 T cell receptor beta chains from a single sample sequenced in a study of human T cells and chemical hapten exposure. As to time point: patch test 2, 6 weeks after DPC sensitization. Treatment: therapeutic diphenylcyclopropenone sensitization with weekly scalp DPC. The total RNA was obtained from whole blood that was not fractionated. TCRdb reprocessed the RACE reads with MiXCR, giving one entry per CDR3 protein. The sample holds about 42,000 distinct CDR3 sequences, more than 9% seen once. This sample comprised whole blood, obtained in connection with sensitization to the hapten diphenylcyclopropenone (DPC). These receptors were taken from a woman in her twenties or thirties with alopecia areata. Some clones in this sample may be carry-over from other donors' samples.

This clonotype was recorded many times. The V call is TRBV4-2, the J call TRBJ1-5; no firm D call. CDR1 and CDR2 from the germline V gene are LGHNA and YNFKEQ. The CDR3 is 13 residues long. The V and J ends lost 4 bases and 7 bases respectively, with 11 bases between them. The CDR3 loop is CASSPQRGQPQHF. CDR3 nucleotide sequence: TGTGCCAGCAGCCCACAACGGGGACAGCCCCAGCATTTT.

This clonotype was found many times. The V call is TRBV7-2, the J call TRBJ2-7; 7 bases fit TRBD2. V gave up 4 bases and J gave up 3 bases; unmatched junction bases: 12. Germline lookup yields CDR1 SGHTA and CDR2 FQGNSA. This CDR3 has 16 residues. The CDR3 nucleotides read TGTGCCAGCAGCTCCCGGGGAGGGTCGGGGTACTACGAGCAGTACTTC. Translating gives CASSSRGGSGYYEQYF.

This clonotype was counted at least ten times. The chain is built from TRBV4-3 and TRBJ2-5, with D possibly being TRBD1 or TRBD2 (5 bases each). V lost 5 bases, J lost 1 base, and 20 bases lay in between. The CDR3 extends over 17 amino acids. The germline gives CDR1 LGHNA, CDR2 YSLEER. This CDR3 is CASSRRPGTVIQETQYF. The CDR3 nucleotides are TGCGCCAGCAGCAGAAGACCCGGGACGGTCATCCAAGAGACCCAGTACTTC.

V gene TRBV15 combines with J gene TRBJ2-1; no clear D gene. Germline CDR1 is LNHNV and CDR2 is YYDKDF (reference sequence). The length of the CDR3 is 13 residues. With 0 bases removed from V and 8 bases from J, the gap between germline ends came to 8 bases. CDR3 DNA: TGTGCCACCAGCAGAGATCTTGGGGATGAGCAGTTCTTC. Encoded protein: CATSRDLGDEQFF.

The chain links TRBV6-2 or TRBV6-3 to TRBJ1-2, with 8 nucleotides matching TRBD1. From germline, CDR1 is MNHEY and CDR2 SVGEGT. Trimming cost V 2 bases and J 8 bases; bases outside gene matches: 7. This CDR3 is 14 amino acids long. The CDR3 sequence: CASSYAGTGGGYTF. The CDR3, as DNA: TGTGCCAGCAGTTACGCGGGGACAGGTGGCGGCTACACCTTC.

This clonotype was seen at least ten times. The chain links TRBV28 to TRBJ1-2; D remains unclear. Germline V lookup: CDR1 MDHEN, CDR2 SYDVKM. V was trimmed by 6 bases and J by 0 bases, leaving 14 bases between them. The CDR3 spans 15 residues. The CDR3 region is CASRLSLAANYGYTF. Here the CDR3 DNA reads TGTGCCAGCAGGCTAAGCCTCGCGGCTAACTATGGCTACACCTTC.

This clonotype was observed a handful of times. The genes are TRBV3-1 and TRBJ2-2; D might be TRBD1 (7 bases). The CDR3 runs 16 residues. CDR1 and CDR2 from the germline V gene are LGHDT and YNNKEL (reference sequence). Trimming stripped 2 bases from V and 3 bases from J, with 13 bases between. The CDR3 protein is CASSQRGTVDTGELFF. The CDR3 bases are TGTGCCAGCAGCCAACGCGGGACAGTCGACACCGGGGAGCTGTTTTTT.

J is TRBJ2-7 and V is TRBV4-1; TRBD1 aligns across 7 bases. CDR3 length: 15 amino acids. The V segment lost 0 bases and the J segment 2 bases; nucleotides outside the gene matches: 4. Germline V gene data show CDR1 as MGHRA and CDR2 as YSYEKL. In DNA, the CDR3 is TGCGCCAGCAGCCAAGACGACAGGGAGACCTACGAGCAGTACTTC. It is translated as CASSQDDRETYEQYF.

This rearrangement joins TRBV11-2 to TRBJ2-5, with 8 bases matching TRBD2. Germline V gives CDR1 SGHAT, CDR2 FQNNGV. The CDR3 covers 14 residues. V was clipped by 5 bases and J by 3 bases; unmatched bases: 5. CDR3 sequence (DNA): TGTGCCAGCAGCCCCGGGGGGGTAGAAGAGACCCAGTACTTC. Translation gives CASSPGGVEETQYF.

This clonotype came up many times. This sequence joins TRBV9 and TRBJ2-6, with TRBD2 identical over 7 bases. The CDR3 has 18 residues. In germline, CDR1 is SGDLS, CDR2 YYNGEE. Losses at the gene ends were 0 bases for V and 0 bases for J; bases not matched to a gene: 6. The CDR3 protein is CASSVDGGSTSGANVLTF. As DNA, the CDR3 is TGTGCCAGCAGCGTAGACGGGGGGTCGACCTCTGGGGCCAACGTCCTGACTTTC.

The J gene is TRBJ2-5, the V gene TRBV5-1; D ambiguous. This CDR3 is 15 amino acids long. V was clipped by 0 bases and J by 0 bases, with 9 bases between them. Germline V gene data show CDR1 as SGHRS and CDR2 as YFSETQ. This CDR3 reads CASSLDTPYQETQYF. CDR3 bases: TGCGCCAGCAGCTTGGACACCCCGTACCAAGAGACCCAGTACTTC.

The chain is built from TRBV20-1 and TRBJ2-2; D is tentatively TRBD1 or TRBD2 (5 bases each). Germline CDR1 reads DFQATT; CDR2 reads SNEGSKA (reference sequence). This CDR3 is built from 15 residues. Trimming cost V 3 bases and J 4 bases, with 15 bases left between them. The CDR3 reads CSARGVQHLTGELFF. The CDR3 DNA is TGCAGTGCTAGGGGGGTCCAGCATCTCACCGGGGAGCTGTTTTTT.

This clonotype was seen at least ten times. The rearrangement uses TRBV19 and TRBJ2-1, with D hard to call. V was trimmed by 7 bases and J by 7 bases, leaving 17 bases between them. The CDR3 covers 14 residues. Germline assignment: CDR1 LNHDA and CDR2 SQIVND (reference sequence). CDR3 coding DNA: TGTGCCAGTACTTTGGCTCCCGATGGGAATGAGCAGTTCTTC. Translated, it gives CASTLAPDGNEQFF.

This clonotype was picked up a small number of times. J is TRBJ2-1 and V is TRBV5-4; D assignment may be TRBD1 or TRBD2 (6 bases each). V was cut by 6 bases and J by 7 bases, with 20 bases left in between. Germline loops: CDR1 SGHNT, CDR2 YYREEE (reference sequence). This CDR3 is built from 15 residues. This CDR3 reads CASIPGGGDRNEQFF. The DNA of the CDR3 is TGTGCCAGCATCCCCGGGGGCGGGGATAGAAATGAGCAGTTCTTC.

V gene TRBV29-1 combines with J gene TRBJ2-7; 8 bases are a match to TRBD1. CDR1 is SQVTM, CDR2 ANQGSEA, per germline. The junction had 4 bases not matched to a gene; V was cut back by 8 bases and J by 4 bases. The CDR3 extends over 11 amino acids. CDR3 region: CSPGTGYEQYF. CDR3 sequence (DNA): TGCAGCCCCGGGACAGGATACGAGCAGTACTTC.

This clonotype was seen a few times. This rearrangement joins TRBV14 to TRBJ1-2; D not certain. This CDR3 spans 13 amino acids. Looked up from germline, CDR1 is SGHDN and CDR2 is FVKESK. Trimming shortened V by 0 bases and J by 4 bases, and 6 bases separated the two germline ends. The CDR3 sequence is CASSQELTYGYTF. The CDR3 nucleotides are TGTGCCAGCAGCCAAGAACTTACCTATGGCTACACCTTC.

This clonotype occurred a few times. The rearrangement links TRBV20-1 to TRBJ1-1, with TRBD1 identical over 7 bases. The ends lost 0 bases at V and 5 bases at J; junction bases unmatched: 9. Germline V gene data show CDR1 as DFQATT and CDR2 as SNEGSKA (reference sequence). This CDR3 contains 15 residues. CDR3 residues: CSAREMAGGRTEAFF. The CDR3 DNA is TGCAGTGCTAGAGAGATGGCAGGGGGTCGAACTGAAGCTTTCTTT.

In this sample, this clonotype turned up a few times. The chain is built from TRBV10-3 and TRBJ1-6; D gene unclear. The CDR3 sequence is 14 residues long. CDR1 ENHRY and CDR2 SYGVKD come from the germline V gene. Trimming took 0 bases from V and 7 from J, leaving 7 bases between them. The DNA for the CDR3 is TGTGCCATCAGTGAGTCAGGCAAGAATTCACCCCTCCACTTT. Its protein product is CAISESGKNSPLHF.

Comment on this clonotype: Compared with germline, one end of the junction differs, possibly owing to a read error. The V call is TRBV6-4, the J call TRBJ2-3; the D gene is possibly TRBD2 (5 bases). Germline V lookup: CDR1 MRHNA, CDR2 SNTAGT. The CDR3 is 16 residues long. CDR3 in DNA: TGTGCAAGCAGTGAGGGTTCTGGATCCGGCACAGATACGCAGTATTTT. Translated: CASSEGSGSGTDTQYF.

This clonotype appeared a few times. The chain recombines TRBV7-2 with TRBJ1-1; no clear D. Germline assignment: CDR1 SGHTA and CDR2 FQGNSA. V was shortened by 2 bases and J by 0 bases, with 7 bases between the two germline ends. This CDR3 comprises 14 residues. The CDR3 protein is CASSLTVLNTEAFF. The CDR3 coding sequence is TGTGCCAGCAGCTTAACGGTATTGAACACTGAAGCTTTCTTT.

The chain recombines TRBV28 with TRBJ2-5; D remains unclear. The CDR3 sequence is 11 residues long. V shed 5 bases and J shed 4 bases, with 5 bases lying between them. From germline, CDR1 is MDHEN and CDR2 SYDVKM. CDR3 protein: CASSGSETQYF. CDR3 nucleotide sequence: TGTGCCAGCAGTGGATCAGAGACCCAGTACTTC.

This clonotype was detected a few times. CDR3 amino acids: CSVGRDRVNNEQFF. In DNA, the CDR3 is TGCAGCGTTGGGCGGGACAGGGTCAACAATGAGCAGTTCTTC. V gene TRBV29-1 combines with J gene TRBJ2-1, with TRBD1 matching over 9 bases. V lost 4 bases to trimming and J lost 5 bases; unmatched junction nucleotides: 6. The CDR3 spans 14 residues. CDR1 and CDR2 (germline): SQVTM, ANQGSEA.

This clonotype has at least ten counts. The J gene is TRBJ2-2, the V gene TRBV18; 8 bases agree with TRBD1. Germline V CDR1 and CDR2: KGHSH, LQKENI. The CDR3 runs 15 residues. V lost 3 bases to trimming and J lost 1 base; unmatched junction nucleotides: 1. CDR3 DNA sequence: TGTGCCAGCTCACCGGGGACAGGGAACACCGGGGAGCTGTTTTTT. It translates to CASSPGTGNTGELFF.

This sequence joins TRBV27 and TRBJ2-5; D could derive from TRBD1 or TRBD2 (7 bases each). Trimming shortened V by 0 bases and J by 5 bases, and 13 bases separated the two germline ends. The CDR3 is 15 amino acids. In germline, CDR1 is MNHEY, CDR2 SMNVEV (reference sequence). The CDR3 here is CASSLSRQGGETQYF. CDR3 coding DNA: TGTGCCAGCAGTTTATCGCGGCAGGGGGGGGAGACCCAGTACTTC.